This T cell receptor beta chain was documented in a study of graft-versus-host responses after intestinal transplantation. Notes on the study in general: Some GvH clones appeared in ileal mucosa or blood before recipient bone marrow.

Note on this clone: Its cognate antigen is unknown.

CDR3 length: 17 amino acids. V shed 5 bases, J shed 1 base, and the junction held 10 bases outside the gene matches. In germline, CDR1 is SGHAT, CDR2 FQNNGV. Sequenced by immunoSEQ multiplex PCR; TCRdb stores in-frame clones only, minus some. The sample shows around 18,000 clones, about nine tenths of them seen only once. The chain links TRBV11-2 to TRBJ2-2; TRBD1 matches 7 bases. Sequencing used PBMCs, obtained more than 350 days after transplant. The clonotype originates from a human patient who received an intestinal transplant, so some T cells may come from the graft donor. CDR3 sequence (DNA): TGTGCCAGCAGCGCAGCACCGGGACAGATGAACACCGGGGAGCTGTTTTTT. Translating gives CASSAAPGQMNTGELFF.